This TCR beta chain originates from a study of Graves' ophthalmopathy and Graves' hyperthyroidism. Study-level information: Peripheral blood sampling preceded any treatment and occurred at initial diagnosis. Study results and caveats: Using a 13-signature model, the authors split ophthalmopathy from stable hyperthyroidism, with under 90% sensitivity and 81.08% specificity.

The CDR3 length is 16 residues. V shed 0 bases and J shed 8 bases, with 19 bases lying between them. CDR1 and CDR2 (germline): MNHEY, SVGAGI. Amplified material comprised TCR beta CDR3 regions derived from RNA transcripts. Scientists carried out first-round RT-PCR using HTBI primers and then a second-round multiplex PCR. Using its own MiXCR run on the multiplex PCR reads, TCRdb lists one record per CDR3 protein. Of about 620,000 distinct CDR3 sequences listed, 22% are singletons. This clonotype appeared many times. Its antigen is unidentified. The study excluded patients with other autoimmune diseases, uncontrolled infections, pregnancy or lactation. The diagnostic workup employed clinical symptoms, serum thyroxine, TRAb, thyroid ultrasound and orbital computed tomography.

The receptor's source is a woman between 18 and 29 years old with stable Graves' hyperthyroidism. Some clones in this sample may be carry-over from other donors' samples. Sequences were obtained from peripheral blood. This chain links TRBV6-5 with TRBJ1-2; D perhaps matches TRBD1 (5 bases). The CDR3 nucleotides read TGTGCCAGCAGTTACTCCGTCCGGGGCAGGGAAGGGGGCTACACCTTC. Amino acids: CASSYSVRGREGGYTF.